Below, 20 T cell receptor beta chains from the same sample are listed, as sequenced in a study of circulating CD8 cells and anti-PD-1 response in melanoma. The QIAseq Immune Repertoire TCR panel built the libraries from roughly 15 ng of total RNA. Each CDR3 protein is one row after TCRdb ran MiXCR on the reads. The data hold roughly 560 distinct CDR3 sequences, with about 8.8% observed a single time. Sorting of live CD3+CD8+TCRalphabeta+ cells by PD-1 and/or TIGIT gave four subsets. Sample: CD8+ T cells from PBMCs, taken at baseline or after one month of anti-PD-1 therapy (not recorded which). The receptor set was obtained from a human donor with melanoma.

In its sample, this clonotype is medium-sized. V and J are TRBV7-2 and TRBJ2-5; 13 bases are a match to TRBD2. The germline CDR1 and CDR2 sequences are SGHTA and FQGNSA. The ends lost 5 bases at V and 8 bases at J; junction bases unmatched: 5. The CDR3 runs 14 residues. CDR3 DNA: TGTGCCAGCAGCCCGACTAGCGGGGGGAGAACCCAGTACTTC. Encoded protein: CASSPTSGGRTQYF.

The J gene is TRBJ1-4, the V gene TRBV19, with D unclear. The CDR3 runs 12 residues. Germline values: CDR1 LNHDA, CDR2 SQIVND (reference sequence). V shed 10 bases and J shed 9 bases, with 15 bases lying between them. DNA for the CDR3: TGTGCCACTGGACTGGCGAAAAAAAAACTGTTTTTT. Its translation is CATGLAKKKLFF.

The rearrangement joins TRBV20-1 to TRBJ1-1; the D is unclear. Trimming removed 0 bases from V and 11 bases from J, with 19 bases in between. The germline V gene encodes CDR1 DFQATT and CDR2 SNEGSKA (reference sequence). This CDR3 has 14 residues. CDR3 protein: CSARDMENPERAFF. In nucleotides, the CDR3 is TGCAGTGCTAGAGATATGGAGAACCCAGAGCGGGCTTTCTTT.

By share, this clonotype counts as large. V usage is TRBV7-9 and J usage is TRBJ2-7, with D possibly matching TRBD1 (6 bases). This CDR3 is built from 14 residues. The ends were cut back, 4 bases at V and 4 bases at J, with 14 bases in the middle. The germline CDR1 and CDR2 sequences are SEHNR and FQNEAQ (reference sequence). The CDR3 loop reads CASSYRDTWYEQYF. CDR3 in DNA: TGTGCCAGCAGCTACCGGGACACTTGGTACGAGCAGTACTTC.

This clonotype is large. The chain couples TRBV7-9 to TRBJ2-7, with TRBD1 matching over 9 bases. Germline CDR1 is SEHNR and CDR2 is FQNEAQ (reference sequence). This CDR3 has 15 residues. J was trimmed by 3 bases and V by 7 bases; bases with no gene match: 10. CDR3 sequence (DNA): TGTGCCAGCACGGACACCGGGACAGGGCACTACGAGCAGTACTTC. Translation: CASTDTGTGHYEQYF.

This clonotype is large. The chain links TRBV14 to TRBJ1-1; D unclear. The CDR3 has 14 residues. Germline CDR1 reads SGHDN; CDR2 reads FVKESK. V was shortened by 0 bases and J by 8 bases, with 13 bases between the two germline ends. CDR3 in DNA: TGTGCCAGCAGCCAAGAATTAGGAGGCCGAGAAGCTTTCTTT. It codes for CASSQELGGREAFF. Full variable domain (outside the CDR3, taken from reference TRBV14 and TRBJ1-1): EAGVTQFPSHSVIEKGQTVTLRCDPISGHDNLYWYRRVMGKEIKFLLHFVKESKQDESGMPNNRFLAERTGGTYSTLKVQPAELEDSGVYFCASSQELGGREAFFGQGTRLTVV.

Only a few counts were recorded for this clonotype. One base away lies a much larger clone, so this may be a sequencing read error. The genes are TRBV2 and TRBJ2-7; 9 bases match TRBD1. Losses at the gene ends were 1 base for V and 3 bases for J; bases not matched to a gene: 4. The CDR3 is 15 amino acids. Germline V gene lookup returns CDR1 SNHLY and CDR2 FYNNEI. The CDR3 loop reads CASSEGYRGLYEQYF. In DNA form, the CDR3 reads TGTGCCAGCAGTGAAGGGTACAGGGGGCTCTACGAGCAGTACTTC.

This clonotype is deemed medium-sized. The chain combines TRBV7-8 with TRBJ2-1; D may be TRBD2 (7 bases). Trimming cost V 1 base and J 6 bases, with 13 bases left between them. CDR1 is SGHVS and CDR2 is FQNEAQ in the germline V gene. This CDR3 comprises 15 residues. The CDR3 DNA reads as TGTGCCAGCAGCTTAGTCGGTGGGGGGGCCAATGAGCAGTTCTTC. Protein product: CASSLVGGGANEQFF.

J is TRBJ2-1 and V is TRBV2; the match to TRBD2 covers 8 bases. This CDR3 has 14 amino acids. J gave up 4 bases and V 6 bases, and 5 bases lay outside the gene matches. Germline V lookup: CDR1 SNHLY, CDR2 FYNNEI. As DNA, the CDR3 is TGTGCCAGCAGCCGAGCGGGGGTTTACAATGAGCAGTTCTTC. The encoded protein is CASSRAGVYNEQFF.

This clonotype is large. The chain carries TRBV28 and TRBJ1-5; D gene ambiguous. Germline loops: CDR1 MDHEN, CDR2 SYDVKM. Trimming shortened V by 7 bases and J by 0 bases, and 13 bases separated the two germline ends. The CDR3 extends over 15 amino acids. The CDR3 loop reads CASTQSGYSNQPQHF. The CDR3 nucleotides are TGTGCCAGCACCCAATCGGGGTATAGCAATCAGCCCCAGCATTTT. The whole variable domain, remainder taken from reference TRBV28 and TRBJ1-5, is DVKVTQSSRYLVKRTGEKVFLECVQDMDHENMFWYRQDPGLGLRLIYFSYDVKMKEKGDIPEGYSVSREKKERFSLILESASTNQTSMYLCASTQSGYSNQPQHFGDGTRLSIL.

This clonotype is categorized as large. The chain links TRBV29-1 to TRBJ2-2, with 7 nucleotides matching TRBD1. The V gene's germline CDR1 is SQVTM and CDR2 ANQGSEA. CDR3 length: 15 residues. Trimming removed 1 base from V and 3 bases from J; junction bases left unmatched: 5. The CDR3 DNA follows: TGCAGCGTTGAAGGCAGGGGGTTGCACACCGGGGAGCTGTTTTTT. Encoded protein: CSVEGRGLHTGELFF.

By share of the sample, this clonotype is medium-sized. The V gene is TRBV19, the J gene TRBJ1-5; maybe TRBD1 (5 bases). The CDR3 runs to 13 residues. V gave up 7 bases and J gave up 5 bases, with 12 bases separating them. Germline V gene data show CDR1 as LNHDA and CDR2 as SQIVND (reference sequence). CDR3 sequence reads: CASKTATDQPQHF. The CDR3 coding sequence is TGTGCCAGTAAGACAGCGACAGATCAGCCCCAGCATTTT.

The J gene is TRBJ2-1, the V gene TRBV19, with unresolved D. V was clipped by 1 base and J by 8 bases, with 6 bases between them. CDR3 size: 12 residues. The germline V gene encodes CDR1 LNHDA and CDR2 SQIVND (reference sequence). Written as DNA, the CDR3 is TGTGCCAGTAGTATAGCGGGCGATGAGCAGTTCTTC. This codes for CASSIAGDEQFF.

Relative to its sample, this clonotype is large. The V call is TRBV7-3, the J call TRBJ2-3, with D unresolved. V lost 3 bases and J 0 bases, leaving 7 bases between the germline ends. There are 14 residues in the CDR3. Per the germline V gene, CDR1 is SGHTA and CDR2 is FQGTGA. This CDR3 is CASSLVGSTDTQYF. In DNA, the CDR3 is TGTGCCAGCAGCTTGGTTGGGAGCACAGATACGCAGTATTTT. Variable domain in full (rest from reference TRBV7-3 and TRBJ2-3): GAGVSQTPSNKVTEKGKYVELRCDPISGHTALYWYRQSLGQGPEFLIYFQGTGAADDSGLPNDRFFAVRPEGSVSTLKIQRTERGDSAVYLCASSLVGSTDTQYFGPGTRLTVL.

This clonotype ranks as medium-sized (0.01 to 0.1%). As DNA, the CDR3 is TGTGCCAGCAGTTTTTCGGGATGGAACACTGAAGCTTTCTTT. It translates to CASSFSGWNTEAFF. The gene calls are TRBV27 and TRBJ1-1; D is unclear. CDR3 size: 14 residues. Trimming took 3 bases from V and 1 from J, leaving 9 bases between them. CDR1 and CDR2 from the germline V gene are MNHEY and SMNVEV (reference sequence).

By share, this clonotype ranks as medium-sized (0.01 to 0.1%). V usage is TRBV27 and J usage is TRBJ1-2, with D perhaps TRBD1 (6 bases). CDR1 MNHEY and CDR2 SMNVEV come from the germline V gene (reference sequence). The CDR3 covers 14 residues. V lost 0 bases, J lost 8 bases, and 13 bases lay in between. The CDR3 DNA reads TGTGCCAGCAGTTTATCCACCGGACAGCTCGGCTACACCTTC. Its translation: CASSLSTGQLGYTF.

Within the sample, this clonotype is large. This chain connects TRBV2 to TRBJ2-2; D is ambiguous. Germline loops: CDR1 SNHLY, CDR2 FYNNEI. This CDR3 has 11 residues. V lost 6 bases and J 2 bases, leaving 1 base between the germline ends. CDR3 loop: CASSNTGELFF. In DNA, the CDR3 is TGTGCCAGCAGCAACACCGGGGAGCTGTTTTTT.

In its sample, this clonotype is medium-sized. The chain employs TRBV19 and TRBJ2-1; TRBD2 might be the D (6 bases). V was shortened by 3 bases and J by 6 bases, with 15 bases between the two germline ends. CDR1 and CDR2 (germline): LNHDA, SQIVND (reference sequence). The CDR3 is 15 residues long. The CDR3 loop is CASSIHSGPLNEQFF. CDR3 sequence (DNA): TGTGCCAGTAGTATCCATAGCGGACCTCTCAATGAGCAGTTCTTC.

With respect to this clonotype: Given a much more abundant clone one base away, this may be a read error. The CDR3 end shows no conserved phenylalanine or tryptophan, and so a read error is likely. The chain employs TRBV28 and TRBJ1-5, with TRBD1 matching 7 bases. The length of the CDR3 is 17 residues. CDR1 is MDHEN, CDR2 SYDVKM, per germline. Trimming took 2 bases from V and 2 from J; bases not matched to a gene: 9. The CDR3 is CASSLSEGARGNQPQHS. The CDR3 DNA reads TGTGCCAGCAGTTTAAGTGAGGGGGCGAGGGGCAATCAGCCCCAGCATTCT.

This clonotype is classed as medium-sized. J is TRBJ2-5 and V is TRBV21-1; the D call TRBD1 from the table was never checked on the DNA. TRBV21-1 is a documented pseudogene. This CDR3 contains 14 residues. CDR3 protein: CASSEPGDQETQYF. The DNA for the CDR3 is TGTGCCAGCAGCGAACCCGGGGATCAAGAGACCCAGTACTTC.